The next 11 T cell receptor beta chains were all read from a single sample in a study of identical twins (dated by TCRdb to between 2015 and 2016). The receptor library was made with 5' RACE. Instrument used: Illumina HiSeq 2000. TCRdb trimmed public reads at Q25 via fastp, called clones via MiXCR and kept in-frame beta chains. Rows are unified per CDR3 protein, each entry keeping the most common DNA and genes. Within this sample are fewer than 350,000 distinct CDR3 sequences, with under 9% of them counted one time only. The top ten clonotypes cover approximately 2% of the sample. The sample was also reused in another study, on yellow fever vaccine responses in identical twins.

The sample taken for sequencing was memory (CD45RO+) T cells sorted from blood. In the paper's terms, the cell subset or site label means: CD45RO+ enriched T cells. These receptor sequences come from a woman aged 18-30 years in good health.

This clonotype showed up many times. The V and J genes are TRBV5-1 and TRBJ2-2; the D gene is possibly TRBD2 (6 bases). Germline V gene data show CDR1 as SGHRS and CDR2 as YFSETQ. The germline V and J ends were trimmed by 0 bases and 5 bases, with 14 bases remaining between them. The CDR3 runs to 16 residues. CDR3 protein: CASSLEASVKTGELFF. CDR3 bases: TGCGCCAGCAGCTTGGAGGCTAGCGTAAAAACCGGGGAGCTGTTTTTT.

This clonotype was found many times. The chain has TRBV7-6 and TRBJ1-1; 12 bases align to TRBD1. This CDR3 comprises 15 residues. The V gene's germline CDR1 is SGHVS and CDR2 FNYEAQ. J lost 11 bases, V lost 5 bases, and 12 bases had no gene match. DNA for the CDR3: TGTGCCAGCAGCCAGGGACAGGGGGCTTCCGTGTCGGCTTTCTTT. It codes for CASSQGQGASVSAFF.

The rearrangement links TRBV18 to TRBJ1-2, with 8 positions matching TRBD1. The V gene's germline CDR1 is KGHSH and CDR2 LQKENI. J was trimmed by 4 bases and V by 0 bases; bases with no gene match: 7. The CDR3 length is 16 residues. CDR3 region: CASSPPVTGVFYGYTF. The CDR3 nucleotides read TGTGCCAGCTCACCACCAGTGACAGGGGTCTTCTATGGCTACACCTTC.

This rearrangement joins TRBV4-2 to TRBJ2-7, with D perhaps being TRBD1 or TRBD2 (6 bases each). Between the trimmed V and J ends, which lost 3 bases and 9 bases, there was a span of 21 bases. This CDR3 contains 15 residues. The germline gives CDR1 LGHNA, CDR2 YNFKEQ. The CDR3 sequence is CASSHRGREWNGQYV. DNA of the CDR3: TGTGCCAGCAGCCATCGGGGGCGTGAATGGAACGGGCAGTACGTC.

The rearrangement uses TRBV15 and TRBJ2-7; D uncertain. The CDR3 has 16 amino acids. V was clipped by 1 base and J by 7 bases, with 20 bases between them. The germline CDR1 and CDR2 sequences are LNHNV and YYDKDF (reference sequence). CDR3 sequence: CATSRVVGATVGEQYF. CDR3 DNA: TGTGCCACCAGCAGAGTAGTCGGTGCGACCGTAGGAGAGCAGTACTTC.

This clonotype was counted between two and nine times. The chain has TRBV12-5 and TRBJ2-2; D tentatively fits TRBD1 or TRBD2 (5 bases each). The V end was cut by 0 bases, the J end by 3 bases, with 11 bases between. Germline values: CDR1 LGHNT, CDR2 FRNRAP. This CDR3 comprises 16 residues. CDR3 amino acids: CASGLVWGSDTGELFF. CDR3 nucleotides: TGTGCTAGTGGTTTGGTATGGGGGAGCGACACCGGGGAGCTGTTTTTT.

This clonotype was seen a few times. The chain combines TRBV27 with TRBJ2-1; TRBD1 matches at 8 bases. The CDR3 is 17 residues long. The germline V gene has CDR1 MNHEY and CDR2 SMNVEV (reference sequence). Losses at the gene ends were 5 bases for V and 0 bases for J; bases not matched to a gene: 9. DNA for the CDR3: TGTGCCAGCAGTCCCGCCCGGACAGGGAGCTCCTACAATGAGCAGTTCTTC. Translation gives CASSPARTGSSYNEQFF.

This clonotype occurred many times. The chain is built from TRBV7-3 and TRBJ2-1; D is perhaps TRBD1 or TRBD2 (5 bases each). Germline V gene lookup returns CDR1 SGHTA and CDR2 FQGTGA. V lost 3 bases and J lost 8, with 17 bases in between. The CDR3 consists of 15 residues. CDR3 sequence: CASSFIGAPLDEQFF. In DNA, the CDR3 is TGTGCCAGCAGCTTTATCGGGGCGCCCCTAGATGAGCAGTTCTTC.

The rearrangement uses TRBV28 and TRBJ1-2; 8 bases are shared with TRBD1. V shed 4 bases, J shed 0 bases, and the junction held 7 bases outside the gene matches. Per the germline V gene, CDR1 is MDHEN and CDR2 is SYDVKM. The CDR3 consists of 16 residues. For the CDR3, the DNA is TGTGCCAGCAGTTCCACCAGGACAGGGCCTAACTATGGCTACACCTTC. Translating gives CASSSTRTGPNYGYTF.

The CDR3 DNA follows: TGTGCCAGCAGTTTAGAAAGGATTAGCAATCAGCCCCAGCATTTT. This gives the protein CASSLERISNQPQHF. The rearrangement joins TRBV12-3 or TRBV12-4 to TRBJ1-5; no clear D gene. CDR3 length: 15 amino acids. V lost 1 base and J 0 bases, leaving 7 bases between the germline ends.

This clonotype was seen ten or more times. The gene calls are TRBV9 and TRBJ2-3; 8 positions agree with TRBD2. This CDR3 contains 15 residues. The germline gives CDR1 SGDLS, CDR2 YYNGEE. Losses at the gene ends were 0 bases for V and 5 bases for J; bases not matched to a gene: 5. CDR3 sequence: CASSVARGGEDTQYF. CDR3 coding DNA: TGTGCCAGCAGCGTAGCACGGGGGGGCGAAGATACGCAGTATTTT.